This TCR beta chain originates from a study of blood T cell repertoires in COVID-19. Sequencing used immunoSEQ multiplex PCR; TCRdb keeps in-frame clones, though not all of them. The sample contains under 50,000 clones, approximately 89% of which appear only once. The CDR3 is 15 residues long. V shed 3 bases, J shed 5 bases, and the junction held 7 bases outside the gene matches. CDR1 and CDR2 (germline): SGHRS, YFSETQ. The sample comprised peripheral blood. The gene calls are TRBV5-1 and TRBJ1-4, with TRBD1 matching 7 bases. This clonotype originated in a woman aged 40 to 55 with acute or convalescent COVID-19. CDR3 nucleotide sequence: TGCGCCAGCAGCTGGGTAGGGGGCAAAAATGAAAAACTGTTTTTT. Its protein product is CASSWVGGKNEKLFF.